A selection of T cell receptor beta chains follows, all from one sample in a study of T cell changes during pregnancy in multiple sclerosis. Profiled with immunoSEQ multiplex PCR; TCRdb holds only in-frame clones, not every one. The table lists 45,000 to 55,000 clones, 88% of them singletons, with around 1.2% in the top ten. Source: CD4+ T cells from peripheral blood mononuclear cells, taken in the second trimester of pregnancy. Receptors were obtained from a female donor with multiple sclerosis, enrolled in a pregnancy study. CDR3s include the opening cysteine and the closing phenylalanine or tryptophan. The order of the fields is D gene, CDR3 length, J gene, clone size, V gene, CDR3 protein, CDR3 DNA. A D gene is named only where the DNA matches it firmly. Rows may omit the clone size; those that give it use once, few, many or a size class.

d_call: TRBD1
cdr3_length: 15
j_call: TRBJ2-2
clone_size: -
v_call: TRBV28
cdr3_aa: CASSLGTGATGELFF
cdr3_nt: TGTGCCAGCAGTCTCGGGACAGGGGCTACCGGGGAGCTGTTTTTT

d_call: -
cdr3_length: 12
j_call: TRBJ2-7
clone_size: medium-sized
v_call: TRBV11-2
cdr3_aa: CASSQGLLQQYF
cdr3_nt: TGTGCCAGCAGCCAAGGACTATTACAGCAGTACTTC

d_call: TRBD1
cdr3_length: 14
j_call: TRBJ1-5
clone_size: -
v_call: TRBV30
cdr3_aa: CAWSVSGGGQPQHF
cdr3_nt: TGTGCCTGGAGTGTATCAGGGGGTGGTCAGCCCCAGCATTTT

d_call: TRBD1
cdr3_length: 14
j_call: TRBJ2-7
clone_size: -
v_call: TRBV28
cdr3_aa: CASRAQDRFYEQYF
cdr3_nt: TGTGCCAGCCGGGCTCAGGACAGGTTCTACGAGCAGTACTTC

d_call: -
cdr3_length: 16
j_call: TRBJ1-5
clone_size: -
v_call: TRBV5-1
cdr3_aa: CASSLSGGFGNQPQHF
cdr3_nt: TGCGCCAGCAGCTTAAGTGGAGGGTTCGGGAATCAGCCCCAGCATTTT

d_call: -
cdr3_length: 15
j_call: TRBJ1-3
clone_size: -
v_call: TRBV19
cdr3_aa: CASSIGQLSGNTIYF
cdr3_nt: TGTGCCAGTAGTATTGGACAGCTCTCTGGAAACACCATATATTTT

d_call: -
cdr3_length: 16
j_call: TRBJ1-2
clone_size: once
v_call: TRBV7-2
cdr3_aa: CASSPPAVSAGDGYTF
cdr3_nt: TGTGCCAGCAGCCCACCTGCAGTGTCAGCCGGAGATGGCTACACCTTC

d_call: -
cdr3_length: 12
j_call: TRBJ1-2
clone_size: -
v_call: TRBV25-1
cdr3_aa: CASQNRFYGHTF
cdr3_nt: TGTGCCAGCCAGAACAGGTTCTATGGCCACACCTTC

d_call: -
cdr3_length: 12
j_call: TRBJ2-1
clone_size: -
v_call: TRBV5-5
cdr3_aa: CASSLTLEEQFF
cdr3_nt: TGTGCCAGCAGCCTGACTCTTGAGGAGCAGTTCTTC

d_call: TRBD2
cdr3_length: 15
j_call: TRBJ2-2
clone_size: -
v_call: TRBV27
cdr3_aa: CASSILAGVSGELFF
cdr3_nt: TGTGCCAGCAGTATTCTAGCGGGAGTATCCGGGGAGCTGTTTTTT

d_call: TRBD2
cdr3_length: 15
j_call: TRBJ2-7
clone_size: -
v_call: TRBV7-6
cdr3_aa: CASSRTSGSSYEQYF
cdr3_nt: TGTGCCAGCAGCCGGACTAGCGGGAGCTCCTACGAGCAGTACTTC

d_call: TRBD2
cdr3_length: 14
j_call: TRBJ2-7
clone_size: -
v_call: TRBV19
cdr3_aa: CASSESGNRVEQYF
cdr3_nt: TGTGCCAGTAGCGAGAGCGGGAATCGTGTCGAGCAGTACTTC

d_call: TRBD2
cdr3_length: 15
j_call: TRBJ2-1
clone_size: -
v_call: TRBV5-1
cdr3_aa: CASSLGLAGDNEQFF
cdr3_nt: TGCGCCAGCAGCTTGGGCCTAGCGGGAGACAATGAGCAGTTCTTC

d_call: TRBD2
cdr3_length: 16
j_call: TRBJ2-1
clone_size: -
v_call: TRBV5-1
cdr3_aa: CASSLTGGEGYNEQFF
cdr3_nt: TGCGCCAGCAGCCTAACTGGGGGGGAGGGCTACAATGAGCAGTTCTTC